These T cell receptor beta chains were read from a single sample in a study of early T cells in non-severe SARS-CoV-2 infection. TCRdb itself ran the 5' RACE reads through MiXCR, one entry per CDR3 protein. This table holds tens of thousands of distinct CDR3 sequences, roughly 10% found once. The sample comprised whole blood. These receptors came from an adult who was a healthcare worker with PCR-confirmed SARS-CoV-2 infection or an uninfected control (not recorded which). The CDR3 runs from the conserved cysteine through the conserved F or W. The D gene is left open where the match is weak. Expanded clones get a size class; other rows say once, few or many, or leave the size out.

D | J | V | size | CDR3 | DNA
- | TRBJ2-7 | TRBV13 | large | CASSQTVSDSYEQYF | TGTGCCAGCAGCCAGACAGTTAGTGACTCCTACGAGCAGTACTTC
TRBD1 | TRBJ2-3 | TRBV7-7 | many | CASSPGRGRSDTQYF | TGTGCTAGCAGCCCCGGCAGGGGGAGATCAGATACGCAGTATTTT
- | TRBJ2-5 | TRBV6-6 | few | CASSYSSWGRLGETQYF | TGTGCCAGCAGTTACTCGTCTTGGGGCCGCCTTGGGGAGACCCAGTACTTC
TRBD2 | TRBJ2-3 | TRBV29-1 | many | CSVEKYRLAGNQDTQYF | TGCAGCGTTGAAAAGTATAGACTAGCGGGAAACCAAGATACGCAGTATTTT
- | TRBJ2-7 | TRBV30 | many | CAWNPRAGPSYEQYF | TGTGCCTGGAACCCCCGGGCAGGCCCGTCCTACGAGCAGTACTTC
TRBD1 | TRBJ1-3 | TRBV7-2 | many | CASSLEAGGAGNTIYF | TGTGCCAGCAGCCTAGAGGCAGGGGGCGCTGGAAACACCATATATTTT
TRBD2 | TRBJ2-3 | TRBV29-1 | - | CSVVGLAGGTDTQYF | TGCAGCGTTGTCGGACTAGCGGGCGGCACAGATACGCAGTATTTT
TRBD1 | TRBJ1-5 | TRBV6-2/TRBV6-3 | many | CASRTTGSGEQPQHF | TGTGCCAGCAGAACGACAGGGTCGGGAGAACAGCCCCAGCATTTT
- | TRBJ2-5 | TRBV5-6 | few | CASSLGAGETQYF | TGTGCCAGCAGCTTGGGGGCTGGGGAGACCCAGTACTTC
TRBD1 | TRBJ1-4 | TRBV7-8 | many | CASSLALRGSNEKLFF | TGTGCCAGCAGCTTAGCCCTCAGGGGGAGTAATGAAAAACTGTTTTTT
- | TRBJ2-1 | TRBV3-1 | - | CASSLGGLNEQFF | TGTGCCAGCAGCCTAGGGGGATTGAATGAGCAGTTCTTC
- | TRBJ2-4 | TRBV16 | many | CASSQSDSRNIQYF | TGTGCCAGCAGCCAATCCGACAGCAGAAACATTCAGTACTTC
- | TRBJ2-7 | TRBV6-5 | many | CASSYSDSTYEQYF | TGTGCCAGCAGTTACTCGGACAGTACCTACGAGCAGTACTTC
TRBD2 | TRBJ2-2 | TRBV5-1 | many | CASSLAAGGETGELFF | TGCGCCAGCAGCTTGGCAGCGGGAGGGGAGACCGGGGAGCTGTTTTTT
- | TRBJ1-3 | TRBV11-2 | many | CASSFRDLSSENTIYF | TGTGCCAGCAGCTTTCGAGACCTAAGCTCTGAAAACACCATATATTTT
- | TRBJ2-1 | TRBV12-2 | few | CASRWEDLTRNEQFF | TGTGCAAGTCGCTGGGAGGACTTGACGAGGAATGAGCAGTTCTTC
- | TRBJ2-2 | TRBV5-1 | many | CASSLDTGNTGELFF | TGCGCCAGCAGCTTGGATACGGGGAACACCGGGGAGCTGTTTTTT
- | TRBJ1-2 | TRBV20-1 | many | CSARTGRAYGYTF | TGCAGTGCTCGAACGGGACGGGCTTATGGCTACACCTTC
- | TRBJ1-2 | TRBV6-2/TRBV6-3 | many | CASSLTRNYGYTF | TGTGCCAGCAGTTTAACAAGGAACTATGGCTACACCTTC
- | TRBJ2-4 | TRBV20-1 | many | CSGARAAKNIQYF | TGCAGTGGGGCCAGGGCGGCCAAAAACATTCAGTACTTC
- | TRBJ2-7 | TRBV3-1 | - | CASSPLSGYEQYF | TGTGCCAGCAGCCCCCTTTCGGGTTACGAGCAGTACTTC
- | TRBJ1-1 | TRBV3-1 | many | CASSRRTENTEAFF | TGTGCCAGCAGCAGACGGACAGAGAACACTGAAGCTTTCTTT
- | TRBJ2-5 | TRBV18 | - | CASSPLVTKETQYF | TGTGCCAGCTCACCACTGGTGACTAAAGAGACCCAGTACTTC
- | TRBJ2-1 | TRBV29-1 | few | CSAQYNEQFF | TGCAGCGCCCAATACAATGAGCAGTTCTTC
- | TRBJ2-3 | TRBV13 | - | CASSFGGPVDTQYF | TGTGCCAGCAGCTTCGGAGGGCCAGTAGATACGCAGTATTTT
TRBD1 | TRBJ2-1 | TRBV5-1 | many | CASSFSTGLNNEQFF | TGCGCCAGCAGCTTCTCGACAGGGCTGAACAATGAGCAGTTCTTC
TRBD1 | TRBJ1-4 | TRBV20-1 | - | CSARRDSQLFF | TGCAGTGCTAGAAGGGACAGCCAACTGTTTTTT
TRBD2 | TRBJ2-3 | TRBV20-1 | - | CSARPLGLAGSSTDTQYF | TGCAGTGCTAGGCCACTGGGACTAGCGGGAAGTAGCACAGATACGCAGTATTTT
TRBD1 | TRBJ1-5 | TRBV29-1 | - | CSVGQGTEPQHF | TGCAGCGTTGGACAGGGTACCGAGCCCCAGCATTTT
- | TRBJ2-1 | TRBV5-1 | many | CASSLPGVTYNEQFF | TGCGCCAGCAGCTTGCCGGGAGTCACCTACAATGAGCAGTTCTTC
TRBD1 | TRBJ1-6 | TRBV7-2 | many | CASSLGGQGKSPLHF | TGTGCCAGCAGCTTAGGAGGACAGGGGAAATCACCCCTCCACTTT
TRBD1 | TRBJ1-5 | TRBV6-6 | many | CASTLQGGGNQPQHF | TGTGCCAGCACTCTACAGGGGGGTGGCAATCAGCCCCAGCATTTT
TRBD2 | TRBJ2-3 | TRBV7-2 | many | CASSLGSGRGSDTQYF | TGTGCCAGCAGCTTAGGGAGCGGGAGGGGGTCAGATACGCAGTATTTT
TRBD1 | TRBJ2-7 | TRBV5-1 | many | CASNERDRGSYEQYF | TGCGCCAGCAATGAGAGAGACAGGGGGAGCTACGAGCAGTACTTC
- | TRBJ2-3 | TRBV18 | many | CASSPPSGGPSTDTQYF | TGTGCCAGCTCACCCCCATCCGGGGGGCCTAGCACAGATACGCAGTATTTT
- | TRBJ1-2 | TRBV5-4 | many | CASSFKQGRDGYTF | TGTGCCAGCAGCTTCAAACAGGGAAGAGATGGCTACACCTTC
- | TRBJ1-1 | TRBV27 | - | CASSWILGDTQTLNTEAFF | TGTGCCAGCAGTTGGATTCTAGGGGACACTCAAACCTTGAACACTGAAGCTTTCTTT
- | TRBJ2-7 | TRBV20-1 | few | CSARAGTGSYEQYF | TGCAGTGCTAGAGCCGGGACGGGTTCCTACGAGCAGTACTTC
- | TRBJ2-3 | TRBV19 | many | CASSSEGADTQYF | TGTGCCAGTAGTTCAGAAGGTGCAGATACGCAGTATTTT
- | TRBJ1-4 | TRBV4-2 | few | CASSRVAQGIIATNEKLFF | TGTGCCAGCAGCCGAGTGGCACAGGGTATAATTGCAACTAATGAAAAACTGTTTTTT
TRBD2 | TRBJ2-1 | TRBV20-1 | once | CSAPGRGRLYNEQFF | TGCAGTGCCCCGGGGCGGGGGAGACTCTACAATGAGCAGTTCTTC
- | TRBJ2-7 | TRBV20-1 | once | CSARDRVLSYEQYF | TGCAGTGCTAGAGATCGGGTATTATCCTACGAGCAGTACTTC
- | TRBJ2-7 | TRBV3-1 | many | CASGNYYEQYF | TGTGCCAGCGGGAACTACTACGAGCAGTACTTC
TRBD2 | TRBJ2-3 | TRBV20-1 | many | CSAKSEIAGPRVFTDTQYF | TGCAGTGCTAAATCTGAAATAGCGGGACCTAGGGTGTTCACAGATACGCAGTATTTT
TRBD2 | TRBJ2-2 | TRBV20-1 | many | CSARDLTSGRKNTGELFF | TGCAGTGCTAGAGACTTGACTAGCGGGAGAAAAAACACCGGGGAGCTGTTTTTT
- | TRBJ2-1 | TRBV7-2 | many | CASSSSGSRDEQFF | TGTGCCAGCAGCAGTAGCGGTAGTAGGGATGAGCAGTTCTTC
TRBD1 | TRBJ1-1 | TRBV7-3 | many | CASSLDRTNTEAFF | TGTGCCAGCAGCTTGGACAGGACGAACACTGAAGCTTTCTTT
- | TRBJ2-5 | TRBV11-1 | many | CASSSFQETQYF | TGTGCCAGCAGCTCCTTCCAAGAGACCCAGTACTTC
- | TRBJ1-1 | TRBV7-3 | few | CASSLAGSAEAFF | TGTGCCAGCAGCTTAGCGGGGTCGGCTGAAGCTTTCTTT
TRBD2 | TRBJ2-5 | TRBV7-9 | many | CASSFGPTSVSQETQYF | TGTGCCAGCAGCTTTGGGCCTACTAGCGTTAGCCAAGAGACCCAGTACTTC
TRBD2 | TRBJ2-3 | TRBV20-1 | many | CSASTSGDTDTQYF | TGCAGTGCTAGCACTAGCGGGGACACAGATACGCAGTATTTT
- | TRBJ1-5 | TRBV6-2/TRBV6-3 | few | CASSATGGGQPQHF | TGTGCCAGCAGCGCCACCGGGGGTGGTCAGCCCCAGCATTTT
TRBD2 | TRBJ2-2 | TRBV18 | many | CASSPPGGNRNTGELFF | TGTGCCAGCTCACCACCGGGAGGGAACAGGAACACCGGGGAGCTGTTTTTT
- | TRBJ2-3 | TRBV27 | - | CASSERFWGDTQYF | TGTGCCAGCAGTGAACGCTTCTGGGGAGATACGCAGTATTTT